A selection of T cell receptor beta chains follows, all from one sample in a study of tumor-infiltrating lymphocytes in primary liver carcinoma. Each CDR3 protein is one row after TCRdb ran MiXCR on the multiplex PCR reads. The sample consists of 330,000 or so distinct CDR3 sequences, approximately 64% of them appearing once. Source material: peripheral blood. These receptors all come from a middle-aged man with primary liver carcinoma and hepatitis B virus infection. Each CDR3 is given with its conserved first and last residue. Each record gives: CDR3 protein, CDR3 DNA, J gene, clone size, D gene, V gene. The D gene is left open where the match is weak. Some rows have no size entry. The others give once, few or many, or a class for an expanded clone.

CASSLEQGREAFF TGTGCCAGCAGCTTGGAGCAGGGTAGGGAAGCTTTCTTT TRBJ1-1 - - TRBV5-4
CASIQLAGSHNEQFF TGTGCCAGCATCCAACTAGCGGGCTCCCACAATGAGCAGTTCTTC TRBJ2-1 - TRBD2 TRBV12-3/TRBV12-4
CASSGTSAGSYEQYF TGTGCCAGCAGTGGGACTAGCGCCGGATCCTACGAGCAGTACTTC TRBJ2-7 few TRBD2 TRBV6-1
CSVEAGTGSHTGELFF TGCAGCGTCGAGGCCGGGACAGGGTCCCACACCGGGGAGCTGTTTTTT TRBJ2-2 many TRBD1 TRBV29-1
CASSYRERANTGELFF TGTGCCAGCAGTTACAGGGAGCGGGCGAACACCGGGGAGCTGTTTTTT TRBJ2-2 few - TRBV6-5
CASRKPGLAGVIDEQFF TGTGCCAGCAGGAAACCAGGACTAGCGGGAGTTATTGATGAGCAGTTCTTC TRBJ2-1 - TRBD2 TRBV7-9
CASSLTSGRNEQFF TGTGCCAGCAGCTTAACTAGCGGGAGGAATGAGCAGTTCTTC TRBJ2-1 few TRBD2 TRBV7-9
CASSRATGSDYEQYF TGTGCCAGCAGTCGAGCGACAGGGTCTGACTACGAGCAGTACTTC TRBJ2-7 few TRBD1 TRBV28
CASSFEKGGTEAFF TGCGCCAGCAGCTTCGAAAAGGGGGGGACTGAAGCTTTCTTT TRBJ1-1 - - TRBV5-1
CASSVEPNQPQHF TGCGCCAGCAGCGTTGAGCCTAATCAGCCCCAGCATTTT TRBJ1-5 - - TRBV11-2
CASSPTPVSTVQFF TGTGCCAGCAGCCCTACGCCGGTGAGTACTGTGCAGTTCTTC TRBJ2-1 - - TRBV11-3
CASSPRWDSNQPQHF TGTGCCAGCAGCCCCCGATGGGACAGCAATCAGCCCCAGCATTTT TRBJ1-5 many - TRBV4-2
CAWSVQGPYGYTF TGTGCCTGGAGTGTTCAGGGGCCCTATGGCTACACCTTC TRBJ1-2 - - TRBV30
CASSSAVSYNEQFF TGTGCCAGCAGTTCAGCTGTCTCCTACAATGAGCAGTTCTTC TRBJ2-1 - - TRBV28
CASRSGQRANTEAFF TGTGCCAGCAGGTCGGGACAGAGGGCGAACACTGAAGCTTTCTTT TRBJ1-1 - TRBD1 TRBV12-3/TRBV12-4
CASSDRGYEQYF TGCGCCAGCAGTGACAGGGGATACGAGCAGTACTTC TRBJ2-7 many TRBD1 TRBV6-1
CASRLTGDQPQHF TGTGCCAGCAGGCTGACAGGGGATCAGCCCCAGCATTTT TRBJ1-5 - TRBD1 TRBV28
CASSLAFGGRLFF TGTGCCAGCAGCTTAGCGTTCGGAGGACGGCTGTTCTTC TRBJ2-1 - - TRBV11-1
CASSLAGRNEQFF TGTGCCAGCAGCTTGGCCGGGAGGAATGAGCAGTTCTTC TRBJ2-1 - TRBD2 TRBV5-4
CASSPPEDNEQFF TGCGCCAGCAGTCCCCCGGAGGACAATGAGCAGTTCTTC TRBJ2-1 - - TRBV5-4
CASRSWTGQDNEQIF TGTGCCAGCAGGAGTTGGACAGGGCAAGACAATGAGCAGATCTTC TRBJ2-1 - TRBD1 TRBV7-9
CSVWDSGRGSYEQFF TGCAGCGTGTGGGACAGCGGCAGAGGGTCCTACGAGCAGTTCTTC TRBJ2-1 once TRBD1 TRBV29-1
CASSRQQGGTDTQYF TGCGCCAGCAGTCGACAACAGGGGGGCACAGATACGCAGTATTTT TRBJ2-3 - TRBD1 TRBV4-1
CASSDRWANGKLFF TGTGCCAGCAGCGATCGTTGGGCTAATGGAAAACTGTTTTTT TRBJ1-4 - - TRBV12-3/TRBV12-4
CASSQTPNGVETQYF TGTGCCAGCAGCCAAACCCCCAATGGGGTAGAGACCCAGTACTTC TRBJ2-5 few - TRBV6-2/TRBV6-3
CTSTKTSYNEQFF TGCACCAGCACGAAAACTTCCTACAATGAGCAGTTCTTC TRBJ2-1 - - TRBV11-2
CASSFPLAESTGTPYF TGTGCCAGCAGCTTTCCCCTAGCGGAAAGCACAGGTACGCCGTATTTT TRBJ2-3 - TRBD2 TRBV11-2
CASSQRDNYNSPIHF TGCGCCAGCAGCCAGAGGGACAATTATAATTCACCCATACACTTT TRBJ1-6 - - TRBV4-1
CDSSSPGTGGYEQYF TGTGACAGCAGCTCTCCGGGAACAGGGGGGTACGAGCAGTACTTC TRBJ2-7 - TRBD1 TRBV11-2
CASSLGVGDGYTF TGTGCCAGTAGCTTAGGAGTGGGTGATGGCTACACCTTC TRBJ1-2 - - TRBV11-2
CASSSSGRGHEQFF TGTGCCAGCAGCTCTAGCGGGAGAGGACATGAGCAGTTCTTC TRBJ2-1 many TRBD2 TRBV6-5
CASGLNSPSNYGYTF TGTGCCAGCGGCTTGAACTCACCGTCTAACTATGGCTACACCTTC TRBJ1-2 - - TRBV5-6
CASSLFGSATYGYTF TGTGCCAGCAGTTTATTTGGATCAGCTACCTATGGCTACACCTTC TRBJ1-2 - - TRBV28
CANSPGFGRTDRNTEAFF TGTGCCAACAGCCCCGGATTTGGGAGAACAGATAGGAACACTGAAGCTTTCTTT TRBJ1-1 - - TRBV11-2
CASNTLPASSSYNEQFF TGTGCCAGCAACACACTTCCCGCATCAAGCTCCTACAATGAGCAGTTCTTC TRBJ2-1 - - TRBV5-4
CASSYSEGGQETQYF TGTGCCAGCAGTTACTCCGAGGGGGGGCAAGAGACCCAGTACTTC TRBJ2-5 few - TRBV6-5
CAWSVPLGHEQYF TGTGCCTGGAGTGTTCCCTTAGGGCACGAGCAGTACTTC TRBJ2-7 - - TRBV30
CASSLFLASGGEQYF TGTGCCAGCAGCCTTTTTTTAGCTAGCGGGGGGGAGCAGTACTTC TRBJ2-7 - TRBD2 TRBV11-2
CAGSFQREQYEQYF TGTGCCGGCAGCTTCCAGCGGGAGCAATACGAGCAGTACTTC TRBJ2-7 - TRBD2 TRBV5-4
CASSFSGGASRGTTHTDTQYF TGTGCCAGCAGCTTCTCTGGTGGGGCTAGTAGGGGGACTACACACACAGATACGCAGTATTTT TRBJ2-3 - - TRBV11-2
CAGSKAGDRESSEQYF TGTGCCGGCAGCAAGGCCGGTGACAGGGAGTCGAGCGAGCAGTACTTC TRBJ2-7 - TRBD1 TRBV11-2
CASSLTSREVNTGELFF TGTGCCAGCAGCTTGACGTCGAGGGAAGTGAACACCGGGGAGCTGTTTTTT TRBJ2-2 few - TRBV5-5
CVITDRGDHVQFF TGTGTCATCACCGATCGGGGGGACCATGTGCAGTTCTTC TRBJ2-1 - TRBD2 TRBV10-3
CASSYLRPGHGNTEAFF TGTGCAAGCAGCTATCTCCGGCCGGGACATGGGAACACTGAAGCTTTCTTT TRBJ1-1 - - TRBV6-6
CASSHTRSTDMQYF TGTGCCAGCAGTCATACTCGATCCACAGATATGCAGTATTTT TRBJ2-3 - - TRBV6-1
CASFGDYGYTF TGTGCCAGCTTTGGGGACTATGGCTACACCTTC TRBJ1-2 - - TRBV28
CASRGYIPFSEQFF TGTGCCAGCAGGGGCTACATTCCGTTTAGTGAGCAGTTCTTC TRBJ2-1 - - TRBV6-6
CASSVRQGATETQYF TGTGCCAGCAGCGTAAGACAGGGGGCGACGGAGACCCAGTACTTC TRBJ2-5 few TRBD1 TRBV7-2
CASSDTTRSYEQYF TGCGCCAGCAGCGACACGACAAGGAGCTACGAGCAGTACTTC TRBJ2-7 few - TRBV5-1
CASSSHGLAGGVSYNEQFF TGTGCCAGCAGTTCCCACGGACTAGCGGGAGGAGTCTCATACAATGAGCAGTTCTTC TRBJ2-1 - TRBD2 TRBV11-2
CAGSPIAGGPSTEQFF TGTGCCGGCAGCCCAATAGCGGGAGGGCCCTCGACGGAGCAGTTTTTC TRBJ2-1 - TRBD2 TRBV11-2
CASSQQTGGITEAFF TGTGCCAGCAGCCAGCAGACAGGGGGAATCACTGAAGCTTTCTTT TRBJ1-1 - TRBD1 TRBV14
CASSPDSGSTDTQYF TGTGCCAGCAGTCCGGATAGCGGGAGCACAGATACGCAGTATTTT TRBJ2-3 - TRBD2 TRBV6-1
CAISFGTSDSYMQYF TGTGCCATCAGTTTCGGTACTAGCGACTCCTACATGCAGTACTTC TRBJ2-7 - TRBD2 TRBV10-3
CASSKWTGCSNQPQHF TGTGCCAGCAGCAAATGGACAGGGTGTAGCAATCAGCCCCAGCATTTT TRBJ1-5 - - TRBV21-1